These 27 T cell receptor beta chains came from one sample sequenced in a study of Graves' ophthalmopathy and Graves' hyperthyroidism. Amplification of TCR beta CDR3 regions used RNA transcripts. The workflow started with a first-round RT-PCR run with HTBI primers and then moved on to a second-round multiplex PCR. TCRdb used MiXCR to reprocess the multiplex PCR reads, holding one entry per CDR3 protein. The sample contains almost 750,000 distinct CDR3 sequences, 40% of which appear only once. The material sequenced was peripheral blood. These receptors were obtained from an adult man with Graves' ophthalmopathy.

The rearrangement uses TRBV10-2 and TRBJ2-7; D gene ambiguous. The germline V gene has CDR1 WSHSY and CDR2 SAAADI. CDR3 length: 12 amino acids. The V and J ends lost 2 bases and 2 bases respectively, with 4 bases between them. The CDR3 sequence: CASSENPYEQYF. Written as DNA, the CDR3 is TGCGCCAGCAGTGAGAACCCCTACGAGCAGTACTTC.

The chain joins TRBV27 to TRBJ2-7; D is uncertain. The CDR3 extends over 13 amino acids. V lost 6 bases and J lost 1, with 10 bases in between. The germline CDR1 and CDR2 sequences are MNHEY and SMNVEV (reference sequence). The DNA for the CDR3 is TGTGCCAGCAGCCGTCTGGGGTCCTACGAGCAGTACTTC. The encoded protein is CASSRLGSYEQYF.

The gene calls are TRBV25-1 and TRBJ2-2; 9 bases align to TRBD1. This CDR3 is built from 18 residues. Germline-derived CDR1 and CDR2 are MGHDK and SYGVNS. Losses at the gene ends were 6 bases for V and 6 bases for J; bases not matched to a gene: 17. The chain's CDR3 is CASSPGTGTGLFAGELFF. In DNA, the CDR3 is TGTGCCAGCAGCCCGGGAACCGGGACAGGGTTATTCGCCGGGGAGCTGTTTTTT.

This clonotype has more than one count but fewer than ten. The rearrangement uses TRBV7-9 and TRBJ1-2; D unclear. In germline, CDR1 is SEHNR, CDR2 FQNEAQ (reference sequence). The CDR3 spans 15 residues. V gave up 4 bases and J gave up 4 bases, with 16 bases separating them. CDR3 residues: CASSSSRELSYGYTF. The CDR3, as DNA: TGTGCCAGCAGCTCCTCCCGGGAATTGAGCTATGGCTACACCTTC.

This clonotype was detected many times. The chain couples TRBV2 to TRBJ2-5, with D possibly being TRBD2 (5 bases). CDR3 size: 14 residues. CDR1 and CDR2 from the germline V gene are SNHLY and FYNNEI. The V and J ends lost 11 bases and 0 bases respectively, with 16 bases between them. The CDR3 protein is CASQRPGYQETQYF. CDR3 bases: TGTGCCTCTCAGCGGCCTGGGTACCAAGAGACCCAGTACTTC.

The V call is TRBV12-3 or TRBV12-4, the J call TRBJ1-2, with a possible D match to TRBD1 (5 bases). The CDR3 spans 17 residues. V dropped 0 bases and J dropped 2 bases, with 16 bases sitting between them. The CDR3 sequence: CASSLAGGRNLNYGYTF. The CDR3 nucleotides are TGTGCCAGCAGTTTAGCGGGGGGACGGAACTTAAACTATGGCTACACCTTC.

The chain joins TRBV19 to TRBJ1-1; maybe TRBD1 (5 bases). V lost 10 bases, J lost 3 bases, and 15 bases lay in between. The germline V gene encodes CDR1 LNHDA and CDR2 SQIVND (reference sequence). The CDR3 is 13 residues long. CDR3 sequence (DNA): TGTGCCACGAGGGAGAGGGGTGACACTGAAGCTTTCTTT. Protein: CATRERGDTEAFF.

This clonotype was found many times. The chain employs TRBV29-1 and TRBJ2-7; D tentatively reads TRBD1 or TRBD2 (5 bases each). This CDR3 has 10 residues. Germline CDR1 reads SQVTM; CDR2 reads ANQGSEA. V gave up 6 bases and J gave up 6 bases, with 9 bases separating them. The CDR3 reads CSVAGGEQYF. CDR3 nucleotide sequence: TGCAGCGTCGCTGGGGGCGAGCAGTACTTC.

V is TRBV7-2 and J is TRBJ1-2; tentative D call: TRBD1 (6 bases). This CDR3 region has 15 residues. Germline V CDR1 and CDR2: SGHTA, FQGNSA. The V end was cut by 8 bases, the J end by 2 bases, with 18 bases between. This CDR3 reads CASSPGTGWNYGYTF. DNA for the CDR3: TGTGCCAGCTCACCAGGCACAGGGTGGAACTATGGCTACACCTTC.

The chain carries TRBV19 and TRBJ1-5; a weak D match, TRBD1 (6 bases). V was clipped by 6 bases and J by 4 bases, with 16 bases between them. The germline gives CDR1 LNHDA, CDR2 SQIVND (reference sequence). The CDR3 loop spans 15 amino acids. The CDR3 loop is CASSQTGHENQPQHF. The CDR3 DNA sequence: TGTGCCAGTAGCCAAACAGGGCATGAGAATCAGCCCCAGCATTTT.

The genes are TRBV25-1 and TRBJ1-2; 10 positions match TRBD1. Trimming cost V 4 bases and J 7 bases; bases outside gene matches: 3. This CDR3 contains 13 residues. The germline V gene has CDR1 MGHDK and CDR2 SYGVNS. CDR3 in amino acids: CASSGQGASGYTF. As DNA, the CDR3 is TGTGCCAGCAGTGGACAGGGGGCTAGTGGCTACACCTTC.

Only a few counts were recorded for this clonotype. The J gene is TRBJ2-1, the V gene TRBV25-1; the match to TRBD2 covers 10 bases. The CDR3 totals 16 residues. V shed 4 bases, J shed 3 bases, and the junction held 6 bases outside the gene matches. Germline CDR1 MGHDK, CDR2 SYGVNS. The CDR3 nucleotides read TGTGCCAGCAGTGGGGATCTAGCGGGAGACTACAATGAGCAGTTCTTC. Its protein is CASSGDLAGDYNEQFF.

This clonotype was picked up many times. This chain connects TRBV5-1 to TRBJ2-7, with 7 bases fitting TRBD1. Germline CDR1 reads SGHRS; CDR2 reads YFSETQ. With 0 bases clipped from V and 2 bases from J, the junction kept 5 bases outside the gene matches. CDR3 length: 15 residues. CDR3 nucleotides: TGCGCCAGCAGCTTGGAGACAGGGTTCGCCTACGAGCAGTACTTC. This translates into CASSLETGFAYEQYF.

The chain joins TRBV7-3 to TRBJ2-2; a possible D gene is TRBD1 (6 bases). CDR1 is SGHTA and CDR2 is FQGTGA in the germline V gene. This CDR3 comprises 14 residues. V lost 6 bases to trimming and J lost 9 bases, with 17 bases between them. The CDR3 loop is CASRRNDRTRELFF. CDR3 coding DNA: TGTGCCAGCAGGAGAAACGACAGGACCCGGGAGCTGTTTTTT.

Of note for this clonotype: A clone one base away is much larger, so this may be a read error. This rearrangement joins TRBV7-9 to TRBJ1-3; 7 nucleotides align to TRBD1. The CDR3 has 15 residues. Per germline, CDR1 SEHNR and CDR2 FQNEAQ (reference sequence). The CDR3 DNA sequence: TGTGCCAGCAGTCTGGGACAGAACTCTGGAAGCACCATATATTTT. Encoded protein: CASSLGQNSGSTIYF.

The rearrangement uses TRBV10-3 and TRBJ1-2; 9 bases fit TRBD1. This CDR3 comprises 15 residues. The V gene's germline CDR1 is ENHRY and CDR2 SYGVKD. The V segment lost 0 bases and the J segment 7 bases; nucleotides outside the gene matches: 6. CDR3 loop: CAISESIGTGSGYTF. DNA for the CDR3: TGTGCCATCAGTGAGTCGATCGGGACAGGGAGTGGCTACACCTTC.

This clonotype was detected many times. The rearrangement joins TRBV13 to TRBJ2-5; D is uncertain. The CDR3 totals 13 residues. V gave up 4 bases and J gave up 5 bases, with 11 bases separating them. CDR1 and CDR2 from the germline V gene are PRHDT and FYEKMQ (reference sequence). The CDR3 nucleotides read TGTGCCAGCAGCTCCGACCGGTGGGAGACCCAGTACTTC. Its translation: CASSSDRWETQYF.

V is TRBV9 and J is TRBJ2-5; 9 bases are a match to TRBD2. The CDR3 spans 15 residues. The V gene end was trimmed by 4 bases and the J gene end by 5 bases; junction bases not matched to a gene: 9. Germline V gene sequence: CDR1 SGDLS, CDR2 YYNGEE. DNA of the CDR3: TGTGCCAGCAGCCCGGCGGGGGGGCTTCGGGAGACCCAGTACTTC. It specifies CASSPAGGLRETQYF.

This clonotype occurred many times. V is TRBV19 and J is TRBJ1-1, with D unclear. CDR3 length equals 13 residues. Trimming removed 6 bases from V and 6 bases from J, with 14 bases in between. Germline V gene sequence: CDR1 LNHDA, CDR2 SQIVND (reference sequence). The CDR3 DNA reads TGTGCCAGTAGACGGGAGGCGTACTCTGAAGCTTTCTTT. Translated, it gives CASRREAYSEAFF.

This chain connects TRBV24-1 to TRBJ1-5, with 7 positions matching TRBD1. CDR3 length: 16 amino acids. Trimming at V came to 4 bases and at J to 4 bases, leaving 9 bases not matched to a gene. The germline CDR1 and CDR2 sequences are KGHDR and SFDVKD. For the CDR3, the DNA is TGTGCCACCAGTGACCCAGGGACAGCCAAGAATCAGCCCCAGCATTTT. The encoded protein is CATSDPGTAKNQPQHF.

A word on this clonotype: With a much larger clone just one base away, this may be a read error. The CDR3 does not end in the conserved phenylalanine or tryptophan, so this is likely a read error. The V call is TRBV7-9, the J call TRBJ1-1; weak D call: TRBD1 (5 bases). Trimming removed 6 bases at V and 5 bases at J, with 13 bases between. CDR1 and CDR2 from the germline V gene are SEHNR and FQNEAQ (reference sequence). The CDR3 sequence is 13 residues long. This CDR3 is CASRDQGGTEAFL. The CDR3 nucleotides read TGTGCCAGCAGAGATCAGGGTGGAACTGAAGCTTTCCTT.

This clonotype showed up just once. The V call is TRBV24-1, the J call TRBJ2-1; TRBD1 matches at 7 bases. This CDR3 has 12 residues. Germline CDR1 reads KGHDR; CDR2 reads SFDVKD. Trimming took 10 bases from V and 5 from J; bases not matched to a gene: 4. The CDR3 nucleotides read TGTGCCACGGGACAGAACAACAATGAGCAGTTCTTC. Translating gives CATGQNNNEQFF.

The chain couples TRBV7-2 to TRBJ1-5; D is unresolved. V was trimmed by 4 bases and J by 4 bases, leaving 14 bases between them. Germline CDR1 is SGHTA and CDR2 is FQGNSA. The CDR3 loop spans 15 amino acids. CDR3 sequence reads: CASSSPSGLNQPQHF. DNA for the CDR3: TGTGCCAGCAGCTCACCATCCGGGTTGAATCAGCCCCAGCATTTT.

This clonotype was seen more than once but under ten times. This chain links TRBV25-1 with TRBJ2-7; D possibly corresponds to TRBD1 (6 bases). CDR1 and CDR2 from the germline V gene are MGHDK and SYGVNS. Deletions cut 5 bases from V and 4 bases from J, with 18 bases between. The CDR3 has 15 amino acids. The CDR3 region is CASSPRSGVGYEQYF. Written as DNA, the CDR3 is TGTGCCAGCAGTCCCCGTTCAGGGGTCGGGTACGAGCAGTACTTC.

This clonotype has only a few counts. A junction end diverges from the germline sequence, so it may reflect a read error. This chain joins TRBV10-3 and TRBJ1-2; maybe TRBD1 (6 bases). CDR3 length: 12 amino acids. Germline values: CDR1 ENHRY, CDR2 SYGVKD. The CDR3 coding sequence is TGTGCCAGCAGTTATTCAGGGGCCGGCTACACCTTC. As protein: CASSYSGAGYTF.

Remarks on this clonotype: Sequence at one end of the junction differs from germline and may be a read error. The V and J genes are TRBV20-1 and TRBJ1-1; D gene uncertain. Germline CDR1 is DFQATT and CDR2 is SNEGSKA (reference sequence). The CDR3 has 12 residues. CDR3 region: CSAEAENTEALF. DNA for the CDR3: TGCAGTGCCGAAGCAGAAAACACTGAAGCTCTCTTT.

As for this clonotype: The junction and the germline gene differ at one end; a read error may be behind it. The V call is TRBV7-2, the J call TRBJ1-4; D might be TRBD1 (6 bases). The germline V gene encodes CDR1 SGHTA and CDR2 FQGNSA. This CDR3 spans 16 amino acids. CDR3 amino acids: CASSLPGEEGSEKLFF. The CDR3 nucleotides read TGCGCCAGCAGCCTACCAGGGGAGGAGGGTAGTGAAAAACTGTTTTTT.